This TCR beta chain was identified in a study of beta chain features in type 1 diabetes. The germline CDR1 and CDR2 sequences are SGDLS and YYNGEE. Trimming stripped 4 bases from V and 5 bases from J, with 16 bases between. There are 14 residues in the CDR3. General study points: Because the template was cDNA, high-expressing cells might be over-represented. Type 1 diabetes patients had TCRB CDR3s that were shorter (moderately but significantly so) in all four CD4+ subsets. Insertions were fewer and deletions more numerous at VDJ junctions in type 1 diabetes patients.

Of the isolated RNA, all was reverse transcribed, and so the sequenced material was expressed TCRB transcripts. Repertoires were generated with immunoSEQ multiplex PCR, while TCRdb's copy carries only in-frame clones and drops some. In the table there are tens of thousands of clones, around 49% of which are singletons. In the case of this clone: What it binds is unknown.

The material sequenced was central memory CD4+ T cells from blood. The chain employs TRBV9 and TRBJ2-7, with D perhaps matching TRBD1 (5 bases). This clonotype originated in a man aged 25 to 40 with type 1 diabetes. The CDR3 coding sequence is TGTGCCAGCAGCCCCAATACCCAGGGCCACGAGCAGTACTTC. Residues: CASSPNTQGHEQYF.